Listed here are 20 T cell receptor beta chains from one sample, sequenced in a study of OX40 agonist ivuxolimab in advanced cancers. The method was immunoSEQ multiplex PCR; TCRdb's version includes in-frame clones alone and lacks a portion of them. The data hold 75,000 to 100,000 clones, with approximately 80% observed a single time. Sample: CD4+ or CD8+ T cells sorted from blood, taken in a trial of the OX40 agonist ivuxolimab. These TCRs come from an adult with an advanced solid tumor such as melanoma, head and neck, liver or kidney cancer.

In DNA form, the CDR3 reads TGTGCCAGCAGCAAACCCCACAGGGGGCTAGCGGAATCCTACAATGAGCAGTTCTTC. Its protein product is CASSKPHRGLAESYNEQFF. The J gene is TRBJ2-1, the V gene TRBV21-1; the table assigns TRBD1, which was not confirmed against the DNA. TRBV21-1 is classified as a pseudogene. The CDR3 is 19 amino acids.

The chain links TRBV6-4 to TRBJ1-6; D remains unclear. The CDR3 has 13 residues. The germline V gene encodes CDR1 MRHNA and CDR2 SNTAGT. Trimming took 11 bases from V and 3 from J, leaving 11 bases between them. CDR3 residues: CARAPYYNSPLHF. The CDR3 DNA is TGTGCCCGTGCGCCTTACTATAATTCACCCCTCCACTTT.

As DNA, the CDR3 is TGTGCCAGCAGTTTGCAACTAGCGGGAGGTGCAGATACGCAGTATTTT. Translating gives CASSLQLAGGADTQYF. This chain connects TRBV6-5 to TRBJ2-3; 12 nucleotides agree with TRBD2. Germline V gene lookup returns CDR1 MNHEY and CDR2 SVGAGI. V shed 4 bases and J 4 bases; nucleotides not matched to a gene: 6. The CDR3 length is 16 residues.

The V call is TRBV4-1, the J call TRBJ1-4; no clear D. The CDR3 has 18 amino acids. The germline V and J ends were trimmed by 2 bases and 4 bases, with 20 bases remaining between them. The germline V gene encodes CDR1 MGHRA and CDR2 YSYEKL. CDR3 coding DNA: TGCGCCAGCAGCCAATACCCAACTAACATCCGCAATAATGAAAAACTGTTTTTT. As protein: CASSQYPTNIRNNEKLFF.

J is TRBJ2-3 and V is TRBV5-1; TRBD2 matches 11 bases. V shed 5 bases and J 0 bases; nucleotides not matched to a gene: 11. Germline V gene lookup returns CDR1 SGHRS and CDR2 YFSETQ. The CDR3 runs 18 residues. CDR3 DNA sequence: TGCGCCAGCAGGCTTAGCGGGAGGGCCCGTCGGAGCACAGATACGCAGTATTTT. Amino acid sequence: CASRLSGRARRSTDTQYF.

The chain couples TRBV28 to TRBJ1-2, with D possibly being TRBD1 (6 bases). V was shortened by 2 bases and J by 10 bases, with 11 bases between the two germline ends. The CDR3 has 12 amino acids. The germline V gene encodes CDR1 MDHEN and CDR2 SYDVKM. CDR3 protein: CASSLGTLYYTF. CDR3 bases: TGTGCCAGCAGTTTAGGGACACTTTACTACACCTTC.

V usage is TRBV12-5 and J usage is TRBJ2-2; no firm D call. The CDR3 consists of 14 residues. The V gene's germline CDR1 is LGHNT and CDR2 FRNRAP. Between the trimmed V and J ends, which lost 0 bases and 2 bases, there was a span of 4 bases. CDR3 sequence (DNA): TGTGCTAGTGGTTTGGTTCCCAACACCGGGGAGCTGTTTTTT. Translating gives CASGLVPNTGELFF.

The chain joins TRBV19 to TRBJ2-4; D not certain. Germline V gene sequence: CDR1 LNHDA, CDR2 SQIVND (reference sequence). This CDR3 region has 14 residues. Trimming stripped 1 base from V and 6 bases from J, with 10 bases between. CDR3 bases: TGTGCCAGTAGTATAGCGCAGGTGGGAAACATTCAGTACTTC. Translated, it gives CASSIAQVGNIQYF.

The CDR3 region has the DNA TGTGCCAGTAACTCGAACTCCTACGAGCAGTACTTC. It is translated as CASNSNSYEQYF. This chain connects TRBV19 to TRBJ2-7; D is unclear. Germline V gene sequence: CDR1 LNHDA, CDR2 SQIVND (reference sequence). V was clipped by 7 bases and J by 0 bases, with 7 bases between them. CDR3 length: 12 amino acids.

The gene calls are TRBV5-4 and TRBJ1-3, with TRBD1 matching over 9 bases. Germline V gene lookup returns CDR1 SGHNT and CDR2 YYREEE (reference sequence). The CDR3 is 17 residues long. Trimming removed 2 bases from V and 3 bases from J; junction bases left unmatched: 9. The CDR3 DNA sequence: TGTGCCAGCAGCTTTTCGTTCGGACAGGGGTTTGGAAACACCATATATTTT. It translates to CASSFSFGQGFGNTIYF.

The chain's CDR3 is CANRFRLAGPNEQFF. The CDR3, as DNA: TGCGCCAACAGATTTCGACTAGCGGGACCCAATGAGCAGTTCTTC. The chain uses TRBV5-1 and TRBJ2-1; TRBD2 matches at 11 bases. CDR1 is SGHRS and CDR2 is YFSETQ in the germline V gene. V trimming: 9 bases; J trimming: 6 bases; junction bases outside the gene matches: 11. CDR3 length: 15 amino acids.

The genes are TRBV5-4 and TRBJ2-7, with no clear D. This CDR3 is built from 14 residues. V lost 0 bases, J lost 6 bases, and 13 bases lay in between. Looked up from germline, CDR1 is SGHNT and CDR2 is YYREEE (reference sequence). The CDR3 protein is CASSLGGPNREQYF. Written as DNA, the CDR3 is TGTGCCAGCAGCTTGGGTGGTCCTAATCGCGAGCAGTACTTC.

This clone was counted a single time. Written as DNA, the CDR3 is TGTGCCAGCAGTTTTTGGGGACCTAGCACAGATACGCAGTATTTT. Residues: CASSFWGPSTDTQYF. The chain recombines TRBV27 with TRBJ2-3; TRBD1 or TRBD2 may be the D gene (5 bases each). This CDR3 is built from 15 residues. Between the trimmed V and J ends, which lost 3 bases and 0 bases, there was a span of 10 bases. In germline, CDR1 is MNHEY, CDR2 SMNVEV (reference sequence).

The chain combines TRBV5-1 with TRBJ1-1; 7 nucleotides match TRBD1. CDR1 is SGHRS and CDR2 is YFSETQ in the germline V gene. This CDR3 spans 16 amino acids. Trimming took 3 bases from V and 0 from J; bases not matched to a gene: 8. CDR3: CASSSRRTGLNTEAFF. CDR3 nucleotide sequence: TGCGCCAGCAGCTCCAGACGGACAGGTCTGAACACTGAAGCTTTCTTT. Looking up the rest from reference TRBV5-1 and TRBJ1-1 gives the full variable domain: KAGVTQTPRYLIKTRGQQVTLSCSPISGHRSVSWYQQTPGQGLQFLFEYFSETQRNKGNFPGRFSGRQFSNSRSEMNVSTLELGDSALYLCASSSRRTGLNTEAFFGQGTRLTVV.

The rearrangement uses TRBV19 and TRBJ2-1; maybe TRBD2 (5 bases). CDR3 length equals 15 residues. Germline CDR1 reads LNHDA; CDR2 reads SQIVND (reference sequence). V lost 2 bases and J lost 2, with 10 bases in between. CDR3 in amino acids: CASSIRGAPYNEQFF. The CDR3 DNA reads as TGTGCCAGTAGTATACGGGGAGCCCCCTACAATGAGCAGTTCTTC.

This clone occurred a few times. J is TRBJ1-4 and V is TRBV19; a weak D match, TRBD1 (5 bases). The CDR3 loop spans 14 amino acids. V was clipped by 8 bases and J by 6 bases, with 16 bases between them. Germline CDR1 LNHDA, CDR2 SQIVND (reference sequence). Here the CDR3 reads CASRTTGTYEKLFF. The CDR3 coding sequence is TGTGCCAGTCGAACCACCGGGACGTATGAAAAACTGTTTTTT.

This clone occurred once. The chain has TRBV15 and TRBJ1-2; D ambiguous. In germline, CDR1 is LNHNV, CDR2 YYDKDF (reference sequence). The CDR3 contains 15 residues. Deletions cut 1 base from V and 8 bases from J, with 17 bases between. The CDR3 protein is CATSRASGPAMGYTF. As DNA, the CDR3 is TGTGCCACCAGCAGAGCCTCCGGGCCCGCCATGGGCTACACCTTC. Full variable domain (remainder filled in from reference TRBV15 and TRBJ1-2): DAMVIQNPRYQVTQFGKPVTLSCSQTLNHNVMYWYQQKSSQAPKLLFHYYDKDFNNEADTPDNFQSRRPNTSFCFLDIRSPGLGDTAMYLCATSRASGPAMGYTFGSGTRLTVV.

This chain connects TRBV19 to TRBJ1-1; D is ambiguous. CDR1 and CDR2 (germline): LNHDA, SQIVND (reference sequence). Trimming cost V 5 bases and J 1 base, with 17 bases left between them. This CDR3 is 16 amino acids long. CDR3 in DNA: TGTGCCAGTAGTTTCGCGTACCTCGAACAGAACACTGAAGCTTTCTTT. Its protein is CASSFAYLEQNTEAFF.

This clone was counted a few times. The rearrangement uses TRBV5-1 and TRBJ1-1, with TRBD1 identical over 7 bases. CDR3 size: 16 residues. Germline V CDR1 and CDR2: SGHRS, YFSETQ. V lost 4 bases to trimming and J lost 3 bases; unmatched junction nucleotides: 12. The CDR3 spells CASSLGGGKLDTEAFF. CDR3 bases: TGCGCCAGCAGCCTGGGAGGGGGCAAGCTCGACACTGAAGCTTTCTTT.

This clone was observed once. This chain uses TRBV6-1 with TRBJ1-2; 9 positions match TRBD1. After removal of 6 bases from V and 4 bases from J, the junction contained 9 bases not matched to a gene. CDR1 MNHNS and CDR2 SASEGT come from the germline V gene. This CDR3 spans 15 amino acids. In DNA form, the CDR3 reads TGTGCCAGCAGCCCGGGACAGGGATCTCGCTATGGCTACACCTTC. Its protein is CASSPGQGSRYGYTF.